These 4 T cell receptor beta chains originate from one sample sequenced in a study of T cell responses to AZD1222 COVID-19 vaccine. Here immunoSEQ multiplex PCR was the method, and the copy in TCRdb shows in-frame clones only, minus some. The table records roughly 110,000 clones, roughly 90% of them present only once. The material sequenced was peripheral blood, taken 28 days after the second AZD1222 dose. All receptors come from an adult who received the AZD1222 COVID-19 vaccine.

The rearrangement joins TRBV18 to TRBJ2-3; D gene ambiguous. The CDR3 has 15 amino acids. Germline V gene lookup returns CDR1 KGHSH and CDR2 LQKENI. V lost 2 bases, J lost 1 base, and 10 bases lay in between. DNA for the CDR3: TGTGCCAGCTCACCAATTCCACTCCGCACAGATACGCAGTATTTT. It translates to CASSPIPLRTDTQYF.

The chain links TRBV10-3 to TRBJ2-2; D might be TRBD2 (6 bases). V was trimmed by 6 bases and J by 7 bases, leaving 18 bases between them. This CDR3 has 15 residues. CDR1 ENHRY and CDR2 SYGVKD come from the germline V gene. The CDR3 coding sequence is TGTGCCATCAGCGAAGAGGGACTCTCGAGCGGGGAGCTGTTTTTT. It yields the protein CAISEEGLSSGELFF.

The V gene is TRBV18, the J gene TRBJ2-1, with 9 bases aligning to TRBD1. J lost 5 bases, V lost 8 bases, and 13 bases had no gene match. The CDR3 sequence is 16 residues long. Germline V CDR1 and CDR2: KGHSH, LQKENI. This chain's CDR3 is CASTVAIDRGNNEQFF. The CDR3 DNA reads as TGTGCCAGCACCGTTGCCATCGACAGGGGGAACAATGAGCAGTTCTTC.

This clone showed up just once. This CDR3 is CASSDGLELAGELFF. CDR3 DNA: TGTGCCAGCAGCGATGGACTAGAATTGGCCGGGGAGCTGTTTTTT. This sequence joins TRBV14 and TRBJ2-2; 7 bases line up with TRBD2. V was pared by 5 bases and J by 6 bases, with 9 bases of the junction left unmatched. This CDR3 region has 15 residues. CDR1 is SGHDN, CDR2 FVKESK, per germline.